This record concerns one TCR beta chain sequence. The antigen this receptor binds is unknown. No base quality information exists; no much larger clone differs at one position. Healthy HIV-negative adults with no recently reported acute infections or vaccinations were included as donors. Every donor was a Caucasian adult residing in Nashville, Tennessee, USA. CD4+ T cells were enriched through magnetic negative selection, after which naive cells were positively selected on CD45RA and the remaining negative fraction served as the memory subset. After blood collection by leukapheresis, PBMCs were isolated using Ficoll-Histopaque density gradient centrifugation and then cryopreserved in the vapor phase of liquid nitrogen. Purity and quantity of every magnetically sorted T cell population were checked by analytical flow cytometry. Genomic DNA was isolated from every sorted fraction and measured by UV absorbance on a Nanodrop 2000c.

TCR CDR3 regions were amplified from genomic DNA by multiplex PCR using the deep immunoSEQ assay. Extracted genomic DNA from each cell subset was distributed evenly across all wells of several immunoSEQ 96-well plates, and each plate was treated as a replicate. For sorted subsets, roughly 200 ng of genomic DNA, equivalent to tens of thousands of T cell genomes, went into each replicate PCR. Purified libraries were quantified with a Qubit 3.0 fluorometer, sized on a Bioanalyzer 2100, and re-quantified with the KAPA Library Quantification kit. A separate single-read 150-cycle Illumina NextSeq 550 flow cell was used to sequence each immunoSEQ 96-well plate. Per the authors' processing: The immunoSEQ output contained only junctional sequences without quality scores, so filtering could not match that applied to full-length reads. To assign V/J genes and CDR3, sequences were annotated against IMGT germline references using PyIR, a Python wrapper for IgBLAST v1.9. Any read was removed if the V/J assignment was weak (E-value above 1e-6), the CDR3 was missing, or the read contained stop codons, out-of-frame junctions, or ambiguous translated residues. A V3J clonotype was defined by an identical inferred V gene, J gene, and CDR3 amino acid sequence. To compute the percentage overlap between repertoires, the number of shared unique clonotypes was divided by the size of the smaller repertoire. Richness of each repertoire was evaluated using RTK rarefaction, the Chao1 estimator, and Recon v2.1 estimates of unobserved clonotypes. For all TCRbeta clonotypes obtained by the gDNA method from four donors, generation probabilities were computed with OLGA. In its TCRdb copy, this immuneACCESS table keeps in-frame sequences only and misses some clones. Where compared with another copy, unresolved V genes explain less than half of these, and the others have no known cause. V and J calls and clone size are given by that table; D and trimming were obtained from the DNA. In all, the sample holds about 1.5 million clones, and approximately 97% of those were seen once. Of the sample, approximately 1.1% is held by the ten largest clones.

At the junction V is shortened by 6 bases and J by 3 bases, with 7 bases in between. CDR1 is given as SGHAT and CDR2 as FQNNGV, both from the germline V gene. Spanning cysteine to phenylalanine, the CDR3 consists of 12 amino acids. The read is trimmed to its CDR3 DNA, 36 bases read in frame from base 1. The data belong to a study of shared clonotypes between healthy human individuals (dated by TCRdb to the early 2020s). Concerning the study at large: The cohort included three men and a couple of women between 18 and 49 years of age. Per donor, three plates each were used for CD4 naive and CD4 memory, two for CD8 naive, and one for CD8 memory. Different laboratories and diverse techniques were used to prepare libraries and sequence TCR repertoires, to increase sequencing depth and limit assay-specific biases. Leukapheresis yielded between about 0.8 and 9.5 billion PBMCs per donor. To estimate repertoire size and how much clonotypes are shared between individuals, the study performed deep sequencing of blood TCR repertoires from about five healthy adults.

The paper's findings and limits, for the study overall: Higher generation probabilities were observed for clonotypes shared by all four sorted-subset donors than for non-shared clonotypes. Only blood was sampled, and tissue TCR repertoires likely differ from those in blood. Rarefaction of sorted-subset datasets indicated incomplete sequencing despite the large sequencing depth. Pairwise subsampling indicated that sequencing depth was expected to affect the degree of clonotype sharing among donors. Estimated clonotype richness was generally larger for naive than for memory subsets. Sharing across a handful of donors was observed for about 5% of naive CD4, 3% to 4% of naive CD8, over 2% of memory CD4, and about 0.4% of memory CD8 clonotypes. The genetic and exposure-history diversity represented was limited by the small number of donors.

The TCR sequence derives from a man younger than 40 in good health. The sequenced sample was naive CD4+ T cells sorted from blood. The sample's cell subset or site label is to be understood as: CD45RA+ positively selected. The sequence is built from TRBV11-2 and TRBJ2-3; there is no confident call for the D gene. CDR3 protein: CASRSGTDTQYF. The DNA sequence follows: TGTGCCAGCAGGTCTGGGACAGATACGCAGTATTTT. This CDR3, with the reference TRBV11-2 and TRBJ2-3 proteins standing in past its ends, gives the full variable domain EAGVAQSPRYKIIEKRQSVAFWCNPISGHATLYWYQQILGQGPKLLIQFQNNGVVDDSQLPKDRFSAERLKGVDSTLKIQPAKLEDSAVYLCASRSGTDTQYFGPGTRLTVL.